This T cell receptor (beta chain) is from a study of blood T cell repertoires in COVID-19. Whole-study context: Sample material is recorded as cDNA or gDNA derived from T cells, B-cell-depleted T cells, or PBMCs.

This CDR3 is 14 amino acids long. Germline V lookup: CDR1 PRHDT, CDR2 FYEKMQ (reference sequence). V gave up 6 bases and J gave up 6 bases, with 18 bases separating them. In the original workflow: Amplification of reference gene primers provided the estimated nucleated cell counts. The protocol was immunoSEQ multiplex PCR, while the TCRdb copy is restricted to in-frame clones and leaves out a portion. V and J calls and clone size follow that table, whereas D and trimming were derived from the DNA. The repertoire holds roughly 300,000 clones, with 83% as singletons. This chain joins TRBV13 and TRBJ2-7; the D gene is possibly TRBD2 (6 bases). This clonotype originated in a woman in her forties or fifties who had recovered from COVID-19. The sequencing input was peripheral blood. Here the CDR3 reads CASRAAGRAPEQYF. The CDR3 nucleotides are TGTGCCAGCAGGGCCGCGGGGCGGGCTCCCGAGCAGTACTTC.